The table lists the clone carrying this T cell receptor (beta chain) with many counts. The antigen remains undetermined. This sample was included in a study of T-cell reconstitution after alpha-beta-depleted transplantation in children. Study conclusions and caveats: Certain patients had high TCRbeta diversity at day 60, and it came from recipient T cells and thymic progenitors that survived.

The TCRbeta library was prepared with unique molecular identifiers. TCRdb re-called the PCR reads with MiXCR, one entry per CDR3 protein. The sample includes roughly 100,000 distinct CDR3 sequences, 4.5% to 7.5% seen only once; the top ten take roughly 5.5%. The clonotype originates from a female patient aged 2-9 years who had a stem cell transplant for Fanconi anemia, so the T cells may come from the graft donor. The sequencing used PBMCs, mostly from graft donor cells, collected 60 days after TCRalphabeta/CD19-depleted stem cell transplant.

CDR3: CASSLDGFVSYEQYF. The DNA for the CDR3 is TGTGCCAGCAGCTTGGACGGATTCGTTTCCTACGAGCAGTACTTC. This sequence joins TRBV5-4 and TRBJ2-7; D is uncertain. Trimming removed 0 bases from V and 1 base from J, with 11 bases in between. The CDR3 runs to 15 residues. The germline V gene has CDR1 SGHNT and CDR2 YYREEE (reference sequence).